The 8 T cell receptor beta chains below come from one sample, sequenced in a study of T cell clonality in common variable immunodeficiency. This table comes from immunoSEQ multiplex PCR, and its TCRdb copy is limited to in-frame clones, with some not included. The sample has about 37,000 clones, none seen only once. The sequenced material came from peripheral blood mononuclear cells. Every receptor here comes from a person aged 18 to 75 in good health.

This clone appeared a few times. The read terminates 3 residues ahead of where the CDR3 ends, so the germline J gene completes it. V and J are TRBV25-1 and TRBJ1-2; TRBD1 is a possible D gene (6 bases). V lost 3 bases and J 4 bases, leaving 12 bases between the germline ends. CDR1 and CDR2 (germline): MGHDK, SYGVNS. This CDR3 region has 14 residues. The sequenced part of the CDR3 DNA is TGTGCCAGCAGTGAGGCAGGGGCTTTCTATGGC. Translated: CASSEAGAFYG. In full, the CDR3 reads CASSEAGAFYGYTF.

This clone appeared many times. The read terminates 3 residues ahead of where the CDR3 ends, so the germline J gene completes it. This sequence joins TRBV10-1 and TRBJ2-2; D gene unclear. The germline gives CDR1 WNHNN, CDR2 SYGVQD (reference sequence). This CDR3 has 12 amino acids. V shed 6 bases and J shed 2 bases, with 4 bases lying between them. The CDR3 DNA, read in part, is TGCGCCAGCAGCCTAAACACCGGGGAG. Protein product: CASSLNTGE. The entire CDR3 protein reads CASSLNTGELFF.

The table lists this clone with many counts. Sequencing ends 3 residues short of the CDR3 end; the germline J gene provides the rest. The chain is built from TRBV13 and TRBJ1-6; unclear D gene. Deletions cut 3 bases from V and 7 bases from J, with 13 bases between. Per the germline V gene, CDR1 is PRHDT and CDR2 is FYEKMQ (reference sequence). The CDR3 length is 15 residues. The CDR3 sequence: CASSFNVDLNSPLHF. CDR3 DNA, as far as it was read: TGTGCCAGCAGCTTCAACGTAGATCTAAATTCACCC.

Ten or more counts support this clone. The read gets to within 3 residues of the CDR3 end, and the germline J gene fills in the rest. V gene TRBV6-2 or TRBV6-3 combines with J gene TRBJ2-3, with 7 bases matching TRBD2. The CDR3 loop spans 16 amino acids. The ends lost 2 bases at V and 1 base at J; junction bases unmatched: 6. Germline CDR1 MNHEY, CDR2 SVGEGT. The sequenced CDR3 bases are TGTGCCAGCAGTTACCCGAGCGGGAAACGCACAGATACG. Translating gives CASSYPSGKRTDT. The whole CDR3 is CASSYPSGKRTDTQYF.

This clone showed up many times. The read ends 3 residues early relative to the CDR3; the germline J gene fills the gap. This rearrangement joins TRBV20-1 to TRBJ2-3; D is possibly TRBD1 (6 bases). Germline lookup yields CDR1 DFQATT and CDR2 SNEGSKA (reference sequence). There are 15 residues in the CDR3. The V end was cut by 0 bases, the J end by 2 bases, with 12 bases between. The CDR3 reads CSAREGASFTDTQYF. The DNA read from the CDR3 is TGCAGTGCTAGAGAGGGGGCCAGTTTCACAGATACG.

This clone was counted many times. The DNA ends 3 residues before the CDR3 does, and the rest of the CDR3 is filled in from the germline J gene. The chain couples TRBV20-1 to TRBJ1-1; D possibly corresponds to TRBD1 (5 bases). V lost 4 bases, J lost 7 bases, and 22 bases lay in between. Germline V lookup: CDR1 DFQATT, CDR2 SNEGSKA (reference sequence). This CDR3 spans 15 amino acids. The CDR3 bases that were read are TGCAGTGCTACTTCAGGAAGGGGCGATCAAATTGAA. This translates into CSATSGRGDQIE. The full CDR3 is CSATSGRGDQIEAFF.

This clone appeared many times. From the germline J gene comes the end of the CDR3, since the read stops 3 residues before it. V and J are TRBV24-1 and TRBJ2-7; tentatively, D is TRBD2 (6 bases). The CDR3 runs to 15 residues. Germline V gene sequence: CDR1 KGHDR, CDR2 SFDVKD. V was clipped by 0 bases and J by 0 bases, with 8 bases between them. The sequenced CDR3 bases are TGTGCCACCAGTGATTTGAGGCGGGGCTCCTACGAG. This encodes CATSDLRRGSYE. The CDR3, in full, reads CATSDLRRGSYEQYF.

This clone was seen ten or more times. The read falls 3 residues short of the CDR3 end, and the missing part is taken from the germline J gene. The chain has TRBV19 and TRBJ1-2; maybe TRBD1 (5 bases). Germline V gives CDR1 LNHDA, CDR2 SQIVND (reference sequence). The CDR3 covers 13 residues. V lost 3 bases and J 5 bases, leaving 10 bases between the germline ends. CDR3 protein: CASSIDRLYGYTF. The part of the CDR3 DNA that was read is TGTGCCAGTAGTATTGACAGACTTTATGGC.